The T cell receptor beta chain under discussion was sequenced for a study of response to subunit inactivated influenza vaccine. This clonotype was counted a few times. MiXCR was run by TCRdb on the RT-PCR reads, yielding one entry per CDR3 protein. The table records some 800,000 distinct CDR3 sequences, 21% of them present only once. The CDR3 consists of 15 residues. Germline-derived CDR1 and CDR2 are SEHNR and FQNEAQ (reference sequence). Trimming took 0 bases from V and 8 from J, leaving 14 bases between them. This sequence originates from a man aged 50-59 years who received an inactivated influenza vaccine. This rearrangement joins TRBV7-9 to TRBJ2-1, with D perhaps TRBD2 (6 bases). This specimen was PBMCs from blood, taken approximately 5 days after vaccination. The chain's CDR3 is CASSLARGSGDEQFF. In DNA, the CDR3 is TGTGCCAGCAGCTTAGCGCGGGGATCCGGGGATGAGCAGTTCTTC.